The 26 T cell receptor beta chains listed next were all sequenced from one sample in a study of lymphopenia after photon versus proton radiotherapy. Assay used: immunoSEQ multiplex PCR; TCRdb lists only in-frame clones, some missing. The repertoire holds roughly 36,000 clones, with 85% to 90% as singletons. The specimen comprised peripheral blood, sampled from a patient treated with photon-based radiotherapy. The receptors come from a woman aged 45-59 years with pancreatic cancer.

V usage is TRBV6-5 and J usage is TRBJ2-7; tentatively, D is TRBD1 (5 bases). This CDR3 comprises 14 residues. Trimming left V 0 bases short and J 2 bases short, with 8 bases between. Per germline, CDR1 MNHEY and CDR2 SVGAGI. As DNA, the CDR3 is TGTGCCAGCAGTTACTCGACAGTTCCCTACGAGCAGTACTTC. Residues: CASSYSTVPYEQYF.

This clone was seen only a few times. V gene TRBV19 combines with J gene TRBJ1-5; the match to TRBD1 covers 8 bases. CDR1 is LNHDA and CDR2 is SQIVND in the germline V gene (reference sequence). This CDR3 contains 11 residues. J was trimmed by 12 bases and V by 4 bases; bases with no gene match: 2. For the CDR3, the DNA is TGTGCCAGTAGTAGGGACAGGCACCAGCATTTT. Its translation: CASSRDRHQHF.

The chain couples TRBV6-1 to TRBJ2-1; 10 bases agree with TRBD2. V dropped 6 bases and J dropped 0; count of bases not matched to a gene: 2. The CDR3 has 15 residues. Germline values: CDR1 MNHNS, CDR2 SASEGT. CDR3 DNA sequence: TGTGCCAGCAGGGCTAGCGGGAGCTCCTACAATGAGCAGTTCTTC. This encodes CASRASGSSYNEQFF.

The rearrangement links TRBV19 to TRBJ2-1, with D perhaps matching TRBD2 (5 bases). Germline CDR1 reads LNHDA; CDR2 reads SQIVND (reference sequence). Trimming removed 6 bases at V and 3 bases at J, with 12 bases between. The CDR3 is 14 residues long. CDR3 bases: TGTGCCAGTAGCCTCGGTAGCGACTACAATGAGCAGTTCTTC. This sequence encodes CASSLGSDYNEQFF.

The rearrangement joins TRBV28 to TRBJ1-3, with D maybe TRBD1 (6 bases). This CDR3 has 16 amino acids. CDR1 is MDHEN and CDR2 is SYDVKM in the germline V gene. The ends were cut back, 2 bases at V and 0 bases at J, with 11 bases in the middle. The CDR3: CASSLDRPSSGNTIYF. DNA of the CDR3: TGTGCCAGCAGTTTAGACAGGCCGAGCTCTGGAAACACCATATATTTT.

This chain joins TRBV9 and TRBJ2-7, with a possible D match to TRBD2 (5 bases). The germline V gene encodes CDR1 SGDLS and CDR2 YYNGEE. Deletions cut 3 bases from V and 6 bases from J, with 16 bases between. This CDR3 has 14 residues. The CDR3 coding sequence is TGTGCCAGCAGCGGTGGGAGTCCCCGCTCCGAGCAGTACTTC. Translation: CASSGGSPRSEQYF.

This sequence joins TRBV28 and TRBJ2-1; 14 nucleotides line up with TRBD2. The V gene end was trimmed by 3 bases and the J gene end by 5 bases; junction bases not matched to a gene: 12. CDR3 length: 19 residues. The germline CDR1 and CDR2 sequences are MDHEN and SYDVKM. CDR3 nucleotides: TGTGCCAGCAGTTTCCACCCGACTAGCGGGAGGGCCAGCAACAATGAGCAGTTCTTC. The encoded protein is CASSFHPTSGRASNNEQFF.

The genes are TRBV5-1 and TRBJ2-5; a weak D match, TRBD1 (6 bases). CDR3 length equals 14 residues. Trimming pared 4 bases from V and 1 base from J, leaving 11 bases between. Germline V CDR1 and CDR2: SGHRS, YFSETQ. CDR3 loop: CASSLGQIQETQYF. The DNA of the CDR3 is TGCGCCAGCAGCCTCGGACAGATCCAAGAGACCCAGTACTTC.

CDR3: CAIRGDREGETQYF. CDR3 DNA sequence: TGTGCCATCAGAGGGGACAGGGAGGGAGAGACCCAGTACTTC. This chain links TRBV10-3 with TRBJ2-5; 9 bases line up with TRBD1. The CDR3 is 14 residues long. V trimming: 6 bases; J trimming: 4 bases; junction bases outside the gene matches: 6. Germline V gene lookup returns CDR1 ENHRY and CDR2 SYGVKD.

This chain connects TRBV6-5 to TRBJ1-1, with D maybe TRBD1 (5 bases). The CDR3 has 14 amino acids. Per the germline V gene, CDR1 is MNHEY and CDR2 is SVGAGI. V was clipped by 0 bases and J by 6 bases, with 11 bases between them. CDR3 sequence reads: CASSYSAVRAEAFF. The CDR3 DNA sequence: TGTGCCAGCAGTTACTCGGCCGTCAGGGCTGAAGCTTTCTTT.

This chain links TRBV2 with TRBJ1-2; D may be TRBD1 (6 bases). This CDR3 contains 15 residues. V shed 3 bases and J shed 4 bases, with 15 bases lying between them. Looked up from germline, CDR1 is SNHLY and CDR2 is FYNNEI. The CDR3 coding sequence is TGTGCCAGCAGTGATCGCAGGGGAACTATCTATGGCTACACCTTC. Protein: CASSDRRGTIYGYTF.

The rearrangement joins TRBV7-2 to TRBJ1-1; D might be TRBD1 (5 bases). Trimming cost V 7 bases and J 4 bases, with 13 bases left between them. The V gene's germline CDR1 is SGHTA and CDR2 FQGNSA. This CDR3 comprises 13 residues. CDR3 sequence: CASTPPGLTEAFF. As DNA, the CDR3 is TGTGCCAGCACCCCCCCGGGACTCACTGAAGCTTTCTTT.

The chain carries TRBV23-1 and TRBJ2-1; no clear D. TRBV23-1 is flagged as an ORF with uncertain function. The CDR3 has 14 amino acids. V was trimmed by 2 bases and J by 5 bases, leaving 10 bases between them. The CDR3 is CASSQIRRNNEQFF. The CDR3, as DNA: TGCGCCAGCAGTCAAATACGACGGAACAATGAGCAGTTCTTC.

The chain carries TRBV2 and TRBJ2-1, with D possibly being TRBD1 (5 bases). The CDR3 covers 13 residues. V lost 4 bases to trimming and J lost 3 bases, with 7 bases between them. Germline V CDR1 and CDR2: SNHLY, FYNNEI. The chain's CDR3 is CASSGQGYNEQFF. The CDR3, as DNA: TGTGCCAGCAGTGGGCAGGGCTACAATGAGCAGTTCTTC.

This chain uses TRBV28 with TRBJ1-5; D is unclear. The CDR3 extends over 14 amino acids. Trimming took 2 bases from V and 4 from J, leaving 9 bases between them. Germline values: CDR1 MDHEN, CDR2 SYDVKM. The CDR3 reads CASSLRTANQPQHF. The CDR3 bases are TGTGCCAGCAGTTTAAGGACGGCGAATCAGCCCCAGCATTTT.

The chain recombines TRBV11-2 with TRBJ1-1; 10 positions match TRBD1. The CDR3 loop spans 15 amino acids. The J segment lost 1 base and the V segment lost 6 bases, leaving 5 bases of the junction unmatched. CDR1 and CDR2 (germline): SGHAT, FQNNGV. The CDR3 coding sequence is TGTGCCAGCAGGCTGACAGGGGGCGCGAACACTGAAGCTTTCTTT. Amino acid sequence: CASRLTGGANTEAFF.

The chain links TRBV7-9 to TRBJ2-7, with a possible D match to TRBD1 (7 bases). Germline V gene lookup returns CDR1 SEHNR and CDR2 FQNEAQ (reference sequence). CDR3 length equals 15 residues. V shed 5 bases and J shed 2 bases, with 16 bases lying between them. The CDR3 spells CASSPVEGAAYEQYF. DNA of the CDR3: TGTGCCAGCAGCCCGGTGGAGGGGGCGGCCTACGAGCAGTACTTC.

The chain is built from TRBV5-1 and TRBJ1-1; weak D call: TRBD1 (5 bases). V was clipped by 2 bases and J by 3 bases, with 14 bases between them. The CDR3 totals 15 residues. The germline V gene has CDR1 SGHRS and CDR2 YFSETQ. CDR3 region: CASSFGTGVDTEAFF. For the CDR3, the DNA is TGCGCCAGCAGCTTTGGTACAGGTGTAGACACTGAAGCTTTCTTT. The full variable domain, its missing parts supplied by reference TRBV5-1 and TRBJ1-1, is KAGVTQTPRYLIKTRGQQVTLSCSPISGHRSVSWYQQTPGQGLQFLFEYFSETQRNKGNFPGRFSGRQFSNSRSEMNVSTLELGDSALYLCASSFGTGVDTEAFFGQGTRLTVV.

The chain has TRBV29-1 and TRBJ2-1; D unresolved. Germline V lookup: CDR1 SQVTM, CDR2 ANQGSEA. The CDR3 has 14 amino acids. V lost 0 bases to trimming and J lost 5 bases, with 11 bases between them. CDR3 region: CSVEDLLGHNEQFF. In DNA form, the CDR3 reads TGCAGCGTTGAAGATCTCTTGGGTCACAATGAGCAGTTCTTC.

This clone was observed a handful of times. This rearrangement joins TRBV21-1 to TRBJ2-7; the table names TRBD1, a call not compared with the DNA. TRBV21-1 is a pseudogene segment. This CDR3 has 13 residues. The CDR3 DNA reads as TGTGCCGTCGGGACAGGGCCGGGCTACGAGCAGTACTTC. It specifies CAVGTGPGYEQYF.

CDR3 protein: CASSTPSGTGDNEQFF. DNA of the CDR3: TGTGCCAGCAGCACCCCCTCCGGGACAGGGGACAATGAGCAGTTCTTC. The chain employs TRBV7-6 and TRBJ2-1; 10 bases align to TRBD1. This CDR3 is built from 16 residues. Unmatched junction bases numbered 9, after V lost 5 bases and J lost 5 bases. CDR1 is SGHVS, CDR2 FNYEAQ, per germline.

V gene TRBV7-8 combines with J gene TRBJ2-3; perhaps TRBD2 as D (5 bases). The CDR3 contains 15 residues. Trimming took 3 bases from V and 3 from J, leaving 13 bases between them. Germline lookup yields CDR1 SGHVS and CDR2 FQNEAQ. The CDR3 region has the DNA TGTGCCAGCAGCTTTGTGGCTAGCAGGACAGATACGCAGTATTTT. Amino acids: CASSFVASRTDTQYF.

This clone has only one observation. The chain couples TRBV4-1 to TRBJ1-4; the D is unclear. V lost 4 bases, J lost 3 bases, and 12 bases lay in between. The CDR3 runs 15 residues. Germline CDR1 reads MGHRA; CDR2 reads YSYEKL. The CDR3 loop reads CASSPGPSSNEKLFF. The CDR3 region has the DNA TGCGCCAGCAGCCCTGGTCCGAGCTCTAATGAAAAACTGTTTTTT.

This rearrangement joins TRBV6-5 to TRBJ2-1; 7 bases map to TRBD2. The CDR3 spans 13 residues. The V and J ends lost 8 bases and 3 bases, in that order; junction bases with no gene match: 4. Germline V gene sequence: CDR1 MNHEY, CDR2 SVGAGI. CDR3 loop: CASRAGDYNEQFF. CDR3 bases: TGTGCCAGCCGGGCGGGAGACTACAATGAGCAGTTCTTC.

The chain carries TRBV7-2 and TRBJ1-5; no firm D call. V was pared by 5 bases and J by 0 bases, with 11 bases between. This CDR3 has 15 amino acids. Germline-derived CDR1 and CDR2 are SGHTA and FQGNSA. The DNA for the CDR3 is TGTGCCAGCAGCACACAACACCATAGCAATCAGCCCCAGCATTTT. It encodes CASSTQHHSNQPQHF.

The CDR3 DNA reads TGCGCCAGCAGCCAAGATGGGGGCGCGGGTGAAAAACTGTTTTTT. Amino acid sequence: CASSQDGGAGEKLFF. V is TRBV4-3 and J is TRBJ1-4; D is perhaps TRBD1 (6 bases). This CDR3 spans 15 amino acids. Trimming took off 0 bases at V and 7 bases at J, with 12 bases between the two ends. The V gene's germline CDR1 is LGHNA and CDR2 YSLEER.